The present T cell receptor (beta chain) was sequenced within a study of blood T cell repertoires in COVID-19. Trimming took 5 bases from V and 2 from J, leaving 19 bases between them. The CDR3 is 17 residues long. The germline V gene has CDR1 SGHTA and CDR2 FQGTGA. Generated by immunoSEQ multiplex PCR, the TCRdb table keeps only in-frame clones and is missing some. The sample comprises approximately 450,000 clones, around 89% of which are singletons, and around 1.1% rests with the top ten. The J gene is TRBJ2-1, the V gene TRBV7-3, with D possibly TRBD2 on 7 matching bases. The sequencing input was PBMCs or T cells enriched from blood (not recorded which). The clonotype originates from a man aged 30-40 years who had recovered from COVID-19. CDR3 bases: TGTGCCAGCAGCCTCGGGGGGCTTCTCTCGGCCTACAATGAGCAGTTCTTC. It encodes CASSLGGLLSAYNEQFF.